The T cell receptor beta chain described here comes from a study of blood T cell repertoires in COVID-19 (TCRdb year 2020). At the level of the whole study: Collaborator samples came from the United States, Italy and Spain and covered acute and convalescent phases of COVID-19. A freely available public database, intended as a resource for researchers studying the immune response to SARS-CoV-2, is where the repertoires were released. Subjects who had been exposed to COVID-19, were actively infected with it, or had recovered from it provided the deeply sampled blood TCRbeta repertoires that made up the dataset. The prospective study material was composed of cDNA or gDNA derived from T cells, B-cell-depleted T cells, or PBMCs. The samples were drawn from two sources: the first 160 participants of the ongoing ImmuneRACE study, and 1,000 to 1,500 subjects contributed by 6 global collaborators. Where available, HLA class I and class II types were obtained from metadata supplied by the sample provider rather than from assay-based typing. Sample metadata almost always included a de-identified subject ID, COVID-19 status, age in years and sex. The investigation overall reported the following: The quantity of clinical and demographic metadata differed by source and by participant and was supplied without curation.

The immunoSEQ Assay, a bias-controlled multiplex PCR, was used to amplify TCRbeta CDR3 regions from genomic DNA. As for how the authors treated the data: Within the assay, amplification of reference gene primers was used to estimate how many nucleated cells each sample contained. To quantify the absolute abundance of each unique TCRbeta CDR3 rearrangement, sequence reads were collapsed and filtered. For each sample, productive Simpson clonality was calculated as the square root of Simpson's diversity index across productive rearrangements. TCRdb mirrors the immuneACCESS table, restricted to in-frame sequences. Some clones are absent from its copies; in checked studies, under half trace to an unresolved V gene, and the reason for the others is unknown. Clonal size and the V and J genes are those of that table, whereas D and trimming came from the DNA. The sample has 150,000 to 200,000 clones on record, 88% of them singletons. 3.5% to 4.5% of the sample is held by the ten biggest clonotypes.

Whole blood was collected in K2EDTA tubes by collaborating institutions according to the institutions' own protocols. For TCRbeta analysis, collaborators shipped samples in one of three forms: frozen whole blood, isolated PBMCs, or DNA extracted from either of those sample types. About this clone: No cognate antigen has been identified for it. Base qualities are not recorded, but no much larger clone differs from it by a single base.

V and J lose 8 bases and 0 bases, and a span of 14 bases separates them. CDR1 MNHEY and CDR2 SMNVEV were looked up in the germline V gene (reference sequence). The CDR3, cysteine through phenylalanine, is 16 amino acids long. Here the CDR3 DNA is all that survives: 48 bases in frame from base 1. The V and J genes are TRBV27 and TRBJ1-6; TRBD1 is a weak D gene call, 5 bases matching. Material: peripheral blood. The sequence was collected from a human donor in a cohort sampled during active COVID-19. The DNA is as follows: TGTGCCAGCTACCCAACAGGAAGCTCCTATAATTCACCCCTCCACTTT. This is translated as CASYPTGSSYNSPLHF.